This T cell receptor beta chain was recovered during a study of persistence of HIV-infected CD4 T cells. Study in general: Multiple blood draws of up to roughly 200 mL, except two donors with single leukapheresis.

This was the immunoSEQ version 4 assay in survey mode. Produced via immunoSEQ multiplex PCR; TCRdb's table is partial and in-frame only. The data show some 40,000 clones, roughly 90% seen once. Study-wide points: TCRbeta richness was lower in CMV- and Gag-responding cells than in anti-CD3/anti-CD28-responding cells. Degenerate expanded CDR3beta sequences were enriched among CMV- and Gag-responding cells. Rare CMV-responding cells carrying HIV-1 proviruses were not analyzed separately for TCR.

J was trimmed by 4 bases and V by 5 bases; bases with no gene match: 13. CDR3 length: 16 residues. CDR1 is PRHDT and CDR2 is FYEKMQ in the germline V gene (reference sequence). This nonspecific control used anti-CD3/anti-CD28 bead stimulation of CD4+ T cells. Responding CD4+ T cells were sorted by upregulation of both CD40 ligand and CD69. For this clone: Its antigen remains unidentified.

The sequencing here drew on CD4+ T cells sorted from PBMCs after approximately 20-hour stimulation, taken from a patient who received antiretroviral therapy. This sequence joins TRBV13 and TRBJ1-2; 7 bases align to TRBD1. This sequence originates from an adult man with HIV who was CMV-seropositive. CDR3 amino acids: CASSQTPDRSGYGYTF. The CDR3 DNA reads TGTGCCAGCAGCCAGACCCCGGACAGGTCGGGCTATGGCTACACCTTC.